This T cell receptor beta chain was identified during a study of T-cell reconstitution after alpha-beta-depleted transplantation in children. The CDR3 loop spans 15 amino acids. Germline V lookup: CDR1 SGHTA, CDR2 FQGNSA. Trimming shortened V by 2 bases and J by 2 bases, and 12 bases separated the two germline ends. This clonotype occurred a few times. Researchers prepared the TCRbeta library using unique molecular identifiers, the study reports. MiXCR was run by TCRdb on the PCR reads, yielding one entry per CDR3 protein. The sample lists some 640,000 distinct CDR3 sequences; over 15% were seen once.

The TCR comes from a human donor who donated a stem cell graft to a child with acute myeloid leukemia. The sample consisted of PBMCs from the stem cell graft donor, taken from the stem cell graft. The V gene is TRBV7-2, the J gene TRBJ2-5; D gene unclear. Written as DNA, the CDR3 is TGTGCCAGCAGCTTAAGGCGCCGAGAACAAGAGACCCAGTACTTC. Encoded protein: CASSLRRREQETQYF.